This TCR beta chain was identified in a study of blood T cell repertoires in COVID-19. In the study overall: The study drew acute and convalescent COVID-19 samples from the United States, Italy and Spain. PBMCs, B-cell-depleted T cells, or T cells provided the cDNA or gDNA that made up the material.

This clone has only one observation. The authors' processing: It was from reference gene primer amplification that nucleated cell counts were estimated. Data came from immunoSEQ multiplex PCR; TCRdb stores just in-frame clones and leaves some out. V and J calls and clone size are as listed in that table; D and trimming were resolved from the DNA. Of fewer than 110,000 clones in the sample, 90% to 95% are singletons; the top ten hold over 1%. CDR1 is KGHSH and CDR2 is LQKENI in the germline V gene. The CDR3 runs to 15 residues. Trimming cost V 1 base and J 0 bases; bases outside gene matches: 1. The TCR was taken from a woman aged 25 to 39 with acute or convalescent COVID-19. Sample: peripheral blood. The chain uses TRBV18 and TRBJ2-3; 7 bases agree with TRBD1. The CDR3 is CASSPQGASTDTQYF. CDR3 nucleotides: TGTGCCAGCTCACCACAGGGGGCTAGCACAGATACGCAGTATTTT.